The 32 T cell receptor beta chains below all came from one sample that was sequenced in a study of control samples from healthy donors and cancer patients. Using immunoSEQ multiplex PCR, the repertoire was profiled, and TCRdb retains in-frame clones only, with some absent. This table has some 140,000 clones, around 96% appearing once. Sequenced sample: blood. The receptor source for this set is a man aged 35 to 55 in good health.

The CDR3 region is CASSQEGGWGYGYTF. CDR3 nucleotide sequence: TGCGCCAGCAGCCAAGAGGGCGGGTGGGGCTATGGCTACACCTTC. The genes are TRBV4-3 and TRBJ1-2; D gene uncertain. Germline CDR1 is LGHNA and CDR2 is YSLEER. The CDR3 loop spans 15 amino acids. The V end lost 0 bases, the J end lost 4 bases, and 12 bases lay between the germline ends.

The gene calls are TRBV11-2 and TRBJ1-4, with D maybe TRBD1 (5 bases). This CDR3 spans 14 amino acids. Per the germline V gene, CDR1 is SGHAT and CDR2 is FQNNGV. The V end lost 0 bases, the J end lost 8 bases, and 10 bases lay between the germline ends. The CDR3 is CASSLDRNREKLFF. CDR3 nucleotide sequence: TGTGCCAGCAGCTTAGATCGAAACAGGGAAAAACTGTTTTTT.

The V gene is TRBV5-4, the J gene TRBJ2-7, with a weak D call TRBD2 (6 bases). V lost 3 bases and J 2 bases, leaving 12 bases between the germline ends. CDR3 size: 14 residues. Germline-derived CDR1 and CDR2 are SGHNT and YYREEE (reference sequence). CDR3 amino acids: CASSSGLLPYEQYF. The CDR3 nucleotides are TGTGCCAGCAGCTCGGGACTCCTCCCCTACGAGCAGTACTTC.

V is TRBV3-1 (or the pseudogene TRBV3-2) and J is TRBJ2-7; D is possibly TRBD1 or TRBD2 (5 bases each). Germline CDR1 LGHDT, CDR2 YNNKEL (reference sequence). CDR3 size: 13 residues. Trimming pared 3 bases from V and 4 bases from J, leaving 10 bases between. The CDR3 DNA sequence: TGTGCCAGCAGCCATGCCAGGGAGTACGAGCAGTACTTC. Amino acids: CASSHAREYEQYF.

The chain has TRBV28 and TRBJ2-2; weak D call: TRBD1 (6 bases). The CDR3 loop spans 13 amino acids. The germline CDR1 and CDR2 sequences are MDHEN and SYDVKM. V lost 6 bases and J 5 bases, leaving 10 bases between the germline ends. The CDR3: CASRPGVTGELFF. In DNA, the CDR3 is TGTGCCAGCAGGCCAGGGGTGACCGGGGAGCTGTTTTTT. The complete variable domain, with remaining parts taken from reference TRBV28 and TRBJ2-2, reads DVKVTQSSRYLVKRTGEKVFLECVQDMDHENMFWYRQDPGLGLRLIYFSYDVKMKEKGDIPEGYSVSREKKERFSLILESASTNQTSMYLCASRPGVTGELFFGEGSRLTVL.

The CDR3 nucleotides read TGTGCCAGCAGCAAAGGACAGGGGGGTGGCTACACCTTC. This sequence encodes CASSKGQGGGYTF. V and J are TRBV21-1 and TRBJ1-2; the tabulated D call, TRBD1, remains unverified against the DNA. TRBV21-1 is a pseudogene. CDR3 length: 13 amino acids.

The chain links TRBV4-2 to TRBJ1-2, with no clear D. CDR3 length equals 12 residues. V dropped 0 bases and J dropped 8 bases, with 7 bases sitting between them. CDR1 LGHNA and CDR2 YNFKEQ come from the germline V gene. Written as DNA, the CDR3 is TGTGCCAGCAGCCAAGATCAAAGGGGCTACACCTTC. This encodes CASSQDQRGYTF.

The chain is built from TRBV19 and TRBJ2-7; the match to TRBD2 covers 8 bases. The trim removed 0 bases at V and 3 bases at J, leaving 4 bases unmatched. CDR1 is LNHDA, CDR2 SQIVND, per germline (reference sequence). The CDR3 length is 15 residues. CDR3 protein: CASSIDIGGVYEQYF. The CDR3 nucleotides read TGTGCCAGTAGTATAGATATCGGGGGGGTCTACGAGCAGTACTTC.

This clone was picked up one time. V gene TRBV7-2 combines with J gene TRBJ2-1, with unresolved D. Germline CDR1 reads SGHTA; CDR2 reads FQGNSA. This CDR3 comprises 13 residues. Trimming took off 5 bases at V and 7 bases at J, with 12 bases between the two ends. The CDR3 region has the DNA TGTGCCAGCAGCCCTCACGTGGGAAATGAGCAGTTCTTC. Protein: CASSPHVGNEQFF.

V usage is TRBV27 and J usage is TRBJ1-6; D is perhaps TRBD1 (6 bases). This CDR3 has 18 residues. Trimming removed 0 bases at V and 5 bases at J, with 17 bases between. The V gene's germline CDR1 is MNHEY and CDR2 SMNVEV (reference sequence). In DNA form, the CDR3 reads TGTGCCAGCAGTTTATCGAATGGTGGGGGCTTGGATAATTCACCCCTCCACTTT. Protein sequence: CASSLSNGGGLDNSPLHF.

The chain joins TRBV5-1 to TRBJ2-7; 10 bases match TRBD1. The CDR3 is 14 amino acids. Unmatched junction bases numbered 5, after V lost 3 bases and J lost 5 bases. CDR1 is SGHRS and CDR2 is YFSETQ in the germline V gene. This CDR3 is CASSWGTGEHEQYF. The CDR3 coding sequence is TGCGCCAGCAGCTGGGGGACAGGGGAACACGAGCAGTACTTC. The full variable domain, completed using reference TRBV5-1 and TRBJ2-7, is KAGVTQTPRYLIKTRGQQVTLSCSPISGHRSVSWYQQTPGQGLQFLFEYFSETQRNKGNFPGRFSGRQFSNSRSEMNVSTLELGDSALYLCASSWGTGEHEQYFGPGTRLTVT.

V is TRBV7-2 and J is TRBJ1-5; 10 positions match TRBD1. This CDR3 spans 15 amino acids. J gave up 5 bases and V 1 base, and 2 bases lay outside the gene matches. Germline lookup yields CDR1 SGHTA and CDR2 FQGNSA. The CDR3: CASSLGGTGDQPQHF. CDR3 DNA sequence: TGTGCCAGCAGCTTAGGTGGGACAGGGGATCAGCCCCAGCATTTT.

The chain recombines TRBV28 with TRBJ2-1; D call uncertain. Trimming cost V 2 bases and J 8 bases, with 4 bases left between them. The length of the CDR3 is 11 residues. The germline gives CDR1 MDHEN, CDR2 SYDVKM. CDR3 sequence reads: CASSLIHEQFF. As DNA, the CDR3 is TGTGCCAGCAGTTTAATCCATGAGCAGTTCTTC.

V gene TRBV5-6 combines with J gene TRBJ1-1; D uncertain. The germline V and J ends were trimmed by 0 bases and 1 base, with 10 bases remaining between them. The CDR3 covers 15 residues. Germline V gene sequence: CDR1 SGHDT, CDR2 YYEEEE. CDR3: CASSLVGTQNTEAFF. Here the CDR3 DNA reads TGTGCCAGCAGCTTGGTCGGAACTCAGAACACTGAAGCTTTCTTT.

CDR3 in amino acids: CSGGSSYNEQFF. The CDR3 DNA follows: TGCAGCGGGGGGAGCTCCTACAATGAGCAGTTCTTC. V usage is TRBV29-1 and J usage is TRBJ2-1; D is possibly TRBD1 or TRBD2 (5 bases each). The germline V gene has CDR1 SQVTM and CDR2 ANQGSEA. The V gene lost 7 bases and the J gene lost 0 bases, with 7 bases spanning the gap. CDR3 length: 12 residues.

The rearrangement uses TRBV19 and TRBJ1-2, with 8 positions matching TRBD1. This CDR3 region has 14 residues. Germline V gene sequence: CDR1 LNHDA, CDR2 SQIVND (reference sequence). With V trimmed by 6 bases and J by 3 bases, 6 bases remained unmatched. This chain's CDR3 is CASSLTGDYYGYTF. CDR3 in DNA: TGTGCCAGTAGCCTGACAGGGGACTACTATGGCTACACCTTC.

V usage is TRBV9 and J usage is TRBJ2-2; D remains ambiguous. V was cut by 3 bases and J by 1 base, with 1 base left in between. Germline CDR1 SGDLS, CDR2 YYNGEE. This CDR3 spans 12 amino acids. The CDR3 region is CASSENTGELFF. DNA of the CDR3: TGTGCCAGCAGCGAGAACACCGGGGAGCTGTTTTTT.

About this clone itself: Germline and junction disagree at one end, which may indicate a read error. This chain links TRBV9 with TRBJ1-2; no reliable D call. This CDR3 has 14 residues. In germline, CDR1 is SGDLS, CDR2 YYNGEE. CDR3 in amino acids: CASSPRPGNDGYTF. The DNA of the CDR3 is TGTGCCAGCAGTCCCCGCCCGGGTAACGATGGCTACACCTTC. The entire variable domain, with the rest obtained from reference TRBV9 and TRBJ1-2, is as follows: DSGVTQTPKHLITATGQRVTLRCSPRSGDLSVYWYQQSLDQGLQFLIQYYNGEERAKGNILERFSAQQFPDLHSELNLSSLELGDSALYFCASSPRPGNDGYTFGSGTRLTVV.

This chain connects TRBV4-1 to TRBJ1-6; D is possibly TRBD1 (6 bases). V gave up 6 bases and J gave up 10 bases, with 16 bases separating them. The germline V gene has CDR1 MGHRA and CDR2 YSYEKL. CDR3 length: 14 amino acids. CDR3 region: CASSRQVGGSPLHF. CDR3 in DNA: TGCGCCAGCAGTCGACAGGTCGGGGGATCACCCCTCCACTTT.

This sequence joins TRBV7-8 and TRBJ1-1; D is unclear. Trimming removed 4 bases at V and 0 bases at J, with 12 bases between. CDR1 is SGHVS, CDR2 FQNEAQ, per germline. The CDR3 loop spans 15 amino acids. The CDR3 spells CASSSTTAMNTEAFF. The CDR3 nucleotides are TGTGCCAGCAGCTCCACTACAGCCATGAACACTGAAGCTTTCTTT. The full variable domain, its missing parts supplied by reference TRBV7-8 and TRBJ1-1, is GAGVSQSPRYKVAKRGQDVALRCDPISGHVSLFWYQQALGQGPEFLTYFQNEAQLDKSGLPSDRFFAERPEGSVSTLKIQRTQQEDSAVYLCASSSTTAMNTEAFFGQGTRLTVV.

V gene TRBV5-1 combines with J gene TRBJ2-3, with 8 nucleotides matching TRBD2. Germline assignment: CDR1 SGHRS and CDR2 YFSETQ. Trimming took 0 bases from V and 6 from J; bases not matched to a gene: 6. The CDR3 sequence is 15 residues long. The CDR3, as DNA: TGCGCCAGCAGCTTGGTAGTGGCTAGCGGGGATACGCAGTATTTT. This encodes CASSLVVASGDTQYF.

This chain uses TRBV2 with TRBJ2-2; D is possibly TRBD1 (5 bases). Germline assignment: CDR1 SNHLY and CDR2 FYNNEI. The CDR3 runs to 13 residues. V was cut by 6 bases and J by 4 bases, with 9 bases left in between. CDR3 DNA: TGTGCCAGCAGAGACAGTTCCACCGGGGAGCTGTTTTTT. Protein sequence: CASRDSSTGELFF. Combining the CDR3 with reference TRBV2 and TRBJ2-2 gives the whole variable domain EPEVTQTPSHQVTQMGQEVILRCVPISNHLYFYWYRQILGQKVEFLVSFYNNEISEKSEIFDDQFSVERPDGSNFTLKIRSTKLEDSAMYFCASRDSSTGELFFGEGSRLTVL.

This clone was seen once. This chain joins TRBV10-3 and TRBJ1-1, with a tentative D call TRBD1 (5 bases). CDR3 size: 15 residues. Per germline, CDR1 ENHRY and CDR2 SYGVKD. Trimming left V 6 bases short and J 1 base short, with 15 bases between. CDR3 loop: CAIRETGTANTEAFF. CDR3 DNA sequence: TGTGCCATCAGAGAAACCGGGACTGCGAACACTGAAGCTTTCTTT.

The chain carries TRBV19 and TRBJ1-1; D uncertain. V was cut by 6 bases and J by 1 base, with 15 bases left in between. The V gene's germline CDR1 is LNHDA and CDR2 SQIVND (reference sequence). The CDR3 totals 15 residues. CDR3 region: CASRFMPNWNTEAFF. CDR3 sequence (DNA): TGTGCCAGTAGGTTCATGCCGAACTGGAACACTGAAGCTTTCTTT. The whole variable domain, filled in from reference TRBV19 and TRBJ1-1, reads DGGITQSPKYLFRKEGQNVTLSCEQNLNHDAMYWYRQDPGQGLRLIYYSQIVNDFQKGDIAEGYSVSREKKESFPLTVTSAQKNPTAFYLCASRFMPNWNTEAFFGQGTRLTVV.

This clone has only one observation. For the CDR3, the DNA is TGTGCCAGCTCACCAGCCGGGACAGCCCTCACAGATACGCAGTATTTT. It specifies CASSPAGTALTDTQYF. The V call is TRBV18, the J call TRBJ2-3; 7 positions agree with TRBD1. The trim removed 2 bases at V and 2 bases at J, leaving 7 bases unmatched. Per the germline V gene, CDR1 is KGHSH and CDR2 is LQKENI. The CDR3 consists of 16 residues.

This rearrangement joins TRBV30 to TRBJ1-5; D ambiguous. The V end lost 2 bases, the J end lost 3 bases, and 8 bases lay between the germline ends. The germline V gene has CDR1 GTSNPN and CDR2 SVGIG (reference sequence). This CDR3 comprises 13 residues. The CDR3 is CAWSLGNNQPQHF. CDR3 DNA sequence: TGTGCCTGGAGTCTCGGGAACAATCAGCCCCAGCATTTT.

The CDR3 here is CASSQGDRPTNYGYTF. The CDR3 DNA follows: TGTGCCAGCAGCCAAGGCGACAGGCCCACTAACTATGGCTACACCTTC. V usage is TRBV4-2 and J usage is TRBJ1-2; D might be TRBD1 (6 bases). The CDR3 consists of 16 residues. Trimming pared 1 base from V and 0 bases from J, leaving 12 bases between. The germline gives CDR1 LGHNA, CDR2 YNFKEQ.

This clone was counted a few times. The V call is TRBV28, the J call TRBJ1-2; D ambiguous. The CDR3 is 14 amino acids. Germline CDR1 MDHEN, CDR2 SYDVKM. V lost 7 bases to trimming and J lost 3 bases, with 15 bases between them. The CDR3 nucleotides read TGTGCCAGCACCCCGGCACTTTATTACTATGGCTACACCTTC. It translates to CASTPALYYYGYTF.

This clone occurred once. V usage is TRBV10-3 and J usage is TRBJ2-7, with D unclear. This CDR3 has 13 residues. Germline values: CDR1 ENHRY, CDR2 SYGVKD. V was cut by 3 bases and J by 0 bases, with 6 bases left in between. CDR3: CAISDNNSYEQYF. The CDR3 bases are TGTGCCATCAGTGATAACAACTCCTACGAGCAGTACTTC.

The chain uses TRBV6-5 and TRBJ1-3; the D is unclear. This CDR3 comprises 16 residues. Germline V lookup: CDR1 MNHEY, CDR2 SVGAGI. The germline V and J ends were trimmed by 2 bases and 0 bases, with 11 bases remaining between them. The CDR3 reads CASSYGSPSSGNTIYF. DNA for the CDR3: TGTGCCAGCAGTTACGGGAGTCCTAGCTCTGGAAACACCATATATTTT.

The CDR3 region has the DNA TGTGCCAGCAGTTTAAACAACAGGGGTAATTCACCCCTCCACTTT. Residues: CASSLNNRGNSPLHF. The chain employs TRBV27 and TRBJ1-6, with TRBD1 identical over 7 bases. Germline values: CDR1 MNHEY, CDR2 SMNVEV (reference sequence). The CDR3 is 15 amino acids. The junction had 4 bases not matched to a gene; V was cut back by 2 bases and J by 6 bases.

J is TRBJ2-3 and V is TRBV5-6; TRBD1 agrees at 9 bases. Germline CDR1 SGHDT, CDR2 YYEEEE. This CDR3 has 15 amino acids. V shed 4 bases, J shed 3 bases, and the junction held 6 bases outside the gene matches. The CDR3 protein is CASSAGTGYTDTQYF. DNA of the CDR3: TGTGCCAGCAGCGCGGGGACAGGGTATACAGATACGCAGTATTTT.